This section outlines one T cell receptor (beta chain) sequence together with its context. The CDR3 sequence is 15 residues long. Germline CDR1 LNHDA, CDR2 SQIVND (reference sequence). Trimming took off 5 bases at V and 2 bases at J, with 13 bases between the two ends. The data belong to a study of molecular identifiers for immune sequencing clone quantification. Making the bulk TCR libraries relied on previously described methods and listed TCR primers. In TCRdb, the PCR reads were re-called with MiXCR into one record per CDR3 protein. The table lists about 510,000 distinct CDR3 sequences, roughly a fifth of them singletons.

This clonotype was sampled from a human donor in good health. Some libraries in this study had Jurkat cell RNA spiked in. The rearrangement links TRBV19 to TRBJ1-5; D is perhaps TRBD1 (5 bases). Input material: naive CD8+ T cells from blood, with Jurkat cell RNA spiked in. The subset was: FACS-sorted CD8+CD4-CCR7+CD45RA+ naive T cells. CDR3 DNA sequence: TGTGCCAGTAGTTTGGCGGCCAGGGGCAATCAGCCCCAGCATTTT. Encoded protein: CASSLAARGNQPQHF.